This T cell receptor (beta chain) stems from a study of beta chain features in type 1 diabetes. General observations from the study: Significant though moderate, a shortening of TCRB CDR3s appeared in all four CD4+ subsets of Type 1 diabetes patients.

What was sequenced were expressed TCRB transcripts, since all of the isolated RNA had been reverse transcribed. The assay was immunoSEQ multiplex PCR, and TCRdb's table has in-frame clones only and misses some. The sample comprises about 260,000 clones, 20% of which are singletons, and around 0.029% rests with the top ten. Notes on this clone: What it binds is unknown.

The TCR originated in a woman between 35 and 50 years old with type 1 diabetes. Sequencing was performed on naive CD4+ T cells from blood.

CDR3 in DNA: TGTGCCAGCAGCCGTACCACAGGGGTACAGGGCTACACCTTC. Protein: CASSRTTGVQGYTF. This chain connects TRBV5-8 to TRBJ1-2, with 7 bases matching TRBD1. Germline V gene lookup returns CDR1 SGHTS and CDR2 YDEGEE. The CDR3 consists of 14 residues. V gave up 4 bases and J gave up 8 bases; unmatched junction bases: 11.